Below, 22 T cell receptor beta chains from the same sample are listed, as sequenced in a study of T cells in Graves' hyperthyroidism and ophthalmopathy. RNA transcripts gave rise to amplified TCR beta CDR3 regions. The primer set for the first-round RT-PCR of the TCR CDR3 was HTBI. MiXCR, applied by TCRdb to the multiplex PCR reads, yields one record per CDR3 protein. The sample lists about 350,000 distinct CDR3 sequences; approximately 13% were seen once. The sequencing sample was made of blood. These receptors came from a woman in her twenties or thirties with Graves' hyperthyroidism.

This clonotype was counted many times. The chain is built from TRBV28 and TRBJ2-7, with D possibly TRBD2 on 6 matching bases. The germline V and J ends were trimmed by 6 bases and 0 bases, with 15 bases remaining between them. The CDR3 is made up of 15 amino acids. Germline CDR1 and CDR2: MDHEN and SYDVKM. This CDR3 is CASRHRGGSSYEQYF. CDR3 bases: TGTGCCAGCAGGCACCGTGGGGGGAGCTCCTACGAGCAGTACTTC.

In its sample, this clonotype was seen many times. The chain joins TRBV28 to TRBJ2-7; TRBD2 matches 10 bases. Germline V lookup: CDR1 MDHEN, CDR2 SYDVKM. Trimming at V came to 4 bases and at J to 4 bases, leaving 7 bases not matched to a gene. The CDR3 covers 15 residues. CDR3 region: CASSSEREGFYEQYF. Written as DNA, the CDR3 is TGTGCCAGCAGTTCCGAGCGGGAGGGTTTTTACGAGCAGTACTTC. The full variable domain, with the rest looked up from reference TRBV28 and TRBJ2-7, is DVKVTQSSRYLVKRTGEKVFLECVQDMDHENMFWYRQDPGLGLRLIYFSYDVKMKEKGDIPEGYSVSREKKERFSLILESASTNQTSMYLCASSSEREGFYEQYFGPGTRLTVT.

There are many counts of this clonotype. The rearrangement uses TRBV28 and TRBJ2-3, with 13 bases identical to TRBD2. The CDR3 sequence is 16 residues long. V lost 9 bases and J lost 2; bases outside the gene matches: 8. The germline gives CDR1 MDHEN, CDR2 SYDVKM. This CDR3 reads CASRTSGSQFTDTQYF. The CDR3 nucleotides read TGTGCCAGTCGGACTAGCGGGAGCCAGTTCACAGATACGCAGTATTTT.

In the case of this clonotype: With a much larger clone just one base away, this may be a read error. This sequence joins TRBV28 and TRBJ1-5, with D possibly matching TRBD1 (5 bases). V was clipped by 6 bases and J by 5 bases, with 14 bases between them. CDR3 size: 14 residues. Germline V gene sequence: CDR1 MDHEN, CDR2 SYDVKM. CDR3 region: CASRSTRGHQPQHF. Written as DNA, the CDR3 is TGTGCCAGCAGGTCGACAAGGGGCCATCAGCCCCAGCATTTT.

This chain joins TRBV25-1 and TRBJ1-2, with D maybe TRBD1 (5 bases). The CDR3 length is 16 residues. V was trimmed by 6 bases and J by 1 base, leaving 18 bases between them. CDR1 MGHDK and CDR2 SYGVNS come from the germline V gene. The CDR3 DNA reads TGTGCCAGCAGCGGTTACGACAGATCCTTTAACTATGGCTACACCTTC. This encodes CASSGYDRSFNYGYTF.

This clonotype occurred a few times. The rearrangement joins TRBV3-1 to TRBJ1-3; D is possibly TRBD1 (6 bases). This CDR3 is 15 amino acids long. Between the trimmed V and J ends, which lost 6 bases and 0 bases, there was a span of 12 bases. Germline loops: CDR1 LGHDT, CDR2 YNNKEL (reference sequence). CDR3 in amino acids: CASSLQGASGNTIYF. The CDR3 DNA follows: TGTGCCAGCAGTCTACAGGGAGCCTCTGGAAACACCATATATTTT.

This clonotype was recorded at least ten times. The rearrangement links TRBV28 to TRBJ2-5, with 10 positions matching TRBD1. Germline-derived CDR1 and CDR2 are MDHEN and SYDVKM. V was pared by 4 bases and J by 7 bases, with 9 bases of the junction left unmatched. The CDR3 extends over 15 amino acids. In nucleotides, the CDR3 is TGTGCCAGCAGTTCTAAAAGACAGGGGGCGGTGACCCAGTACTTC. Translating gives CASSSKRQGAVTQYF.

This clonotype was counted only a few times. This chain links TRBV6-5 with TRBJ2-6; 7 bases are shared with TRBD2. This CDR3 spans 19 amino acids. CDR1 MNHEY and CDR2 SVGAGI come from the germline V gene. The J segment lost 1 base and the V segment lost 0 bases, leaving 9 bases of the junction unmatched. The CDR3 nucleotides are TGTGCCAGCAGTTACTCGATCCGGGAGGACTGGTCTGGGGCCAACGTCCTGACTTTC. Amino acid sequence: CASSYSIREDWSGANVLTF.

This clonotype occurred many times. This rearrangement joins TRBV2 to TRBJ2-7; TRBD2 matches at 10 bases. The germline V gene encodes CDR1 SNHLY and CDR2 FYNNEI. V shed 4 bases and J 0 bases; nucleotides not matched to a gene: 12. The CDR3 length is 18 residues. The CDR3 DNA is TGTGCCAGCAGTGTGTTTTTAAGGACTAGCGGCACCTCCTACGAGCAGTACTTC. Amino acids: CASSVFLRTSGTSYEQYF.

The CDR3 sequence is CASSEGEGATFF. CDR3 coding DNA: TGTGCCAGCAGTGAAGGGGAGGGGGCAACTTTCTTT. The chain links TRBV2 to TRBJ1-1; 7 positions agree with TRBD1. This CDR3 contains 12 residues. Germline V gene sequence: CDR1 SNHLY, CDR2 FYNNEI. After removal of 1 base from V and 12 bases from J, the junction contained 5 bases not matched to a gene.

This clonotype came up many times. The J gene is TRBJ2-1, the V gene TRBV11-3, with TRBD2 identical over 11 bases. The trim removed 5 bases at V and 9 bases at J, leaving 9 bases unmatched. Germline CDR1 is SGHNT and CDR2 is YENEEA. The CDR3 is 15 residues long. CDR3 in DNA: TGTGCCAGCAGCGTAACTAGCGGGAGAATTGGTGAGCAGTTCTTC. This codes for CASSVTSGRIGEQFF.

This clonotype was detected ten times or more. The chain recombines TRBV10-3 with TRBJ1-3; D may be TRBD1 (6 bases). Germline CDR1 and CDR2: ENHRY and SYGVKD. The CDR3 has 15 amino acids. V lost 4 bases to trimming and J lost 2 bases, with 12 bases between them. The CDR3 region has the DNA TGTGCCATCAGTGGAGTTGGGGGGCCTGGAAACACCATATATTTT. This translates into CAISGVGGPGNTIYF.

This clonotype was found a few times. The chain joins TRBV5-1 to TRBJ1-6, with D perhaps matching TRBD1 (6 bases). The CDR3 is 14 amino acids. The V gene's germline CDR1 is SGHRS and CDR2 YFSETQ. V lost 4 bases and J 11 bases, leaving 16 bases between the germline ends. The CDR3 bases are TGCGCCAGCAGCCCGGGGACAATGGTTGCACCCCTCCACTTT. This gives the protein CASSPGTMVAPLHF.

This chain uses TRBV20-1 with TRBJ2-7; D gene ambiguous. Looked up from germline, CDR1 is DFQATT and CDR2 is SNEGSKA (reference sequence). The CDR3 contains 14 residues. Trimming took off 2 bases at V and 2 bases at J, with 13 bases between the two ends. In nucleotides, the CDR3 is TGCAGTGCTAGACGCCCCACTTTTACCTACGAGCAGTACTTC. Its protein product is CSARRPTFTYEQYF.

This clonotype was detected ten times or more. This chain joins TRBV11-2 and TRBJ2-7; 10 bases are a match to TRBD2. V shed 5 bases and J 3 bases; nucleotides not matched to a gene: 4. This CDR3 is built from 14 residues. Germline V CDR1 and CDR2: SGHAT, FQNNGV. The CDR3 DNA reads as TGTGCCAGCAGCCTCGGGACTAGCGTCTACGAGCAGTACTTC. Residues: CASSLGTSVYEQYF.

This clonotype has at least ten counts. The chain joins TRBV5-4 to TRBJ2-1; no clear D. V was trimmed by 5 bases and J by 7 bases, leaving 10 bases between them. This CDR3 contains 12 residues. Germline lookup yields CDR1 SGHNT and CDR2 YYREEE (reference sequence). CDR3 amino acids: CASRVLGNEQFF. DNA for the CDR3: TGTGCCAGCAGGGTCCTAGGGAATGAGCAGTTCTTC.

This chain uses TRBV5-5 with TRBJ2-7; TRBD1 matches at 9 bases. Unmatched junction bases numbered 7, after V lost 1 base and J lost 5 bases. The CDR3 extends over 15 amino acids. Germline V lookup: CDR1 SGHKS, CDR2 YYEKEE (reference sequence). CDR3 coding DNA: TGTGCCAGCAGCTTGTCGGGACAGGGAAAACACGAGCAGTACTTC. As protein: CASSLSGQGKHEQYF.

The genes are TRBV7-8 and TRBJ1-5; TRBD1 might be the D (6 bases). V lost 3 bases and J 6 bases, leaving 12 bases between the germline ends. The CDR3 contains 14 residues. Germline V CDR1 and CDR2: SGHVS, FQNEAQ. DNA for the CDR3: TGTGCCAGCAGCTTCGGACAGTTGGGTCAGCCCCAGCATTTT. It yields the protein CASSFGQLGQPQHF.

This clonotype was detected many times. The rearrangement joins TRBV28 to TRBJ2-7; D is possibly TRBD1 (7 bases). Germline-derived CDR1 and CDR2 are MDHEN and SYDVKM. V lost 6 bases to trimming and J lost 9 bases, with 12 bases between them. The CDR3 covers 11 residues. The CDR3 loop is CASRRGQSQYF. The DNA of the CDR3 is TGTGCCAGCAGGCGGGGACAGTCGCAGTACTTC.

The table lists this clonotype with many counts. The chain recombines TRBV7-9 with TRBJ2-7; 8 bases match TRBD2. This CDR3 contains 16 residues. Germline trimming cut 5 bases from V and 0 bases from J; bases unmatched to any gene: 9. Looked up from germline, CDR1 is SEHNR and CDR2 is FQNEAQ (reference sequence). The CDR3 here is CASSQAGAINSYEQYF. Here the CDR3 DNA reads TGTGCCAGCAGCCAAGCGGGAGCGATAAACTCCTACGAGCAGTACTTC.

This clonotype was recorded many times. The chain combines TRBV12-5 with TRBJ1-1; a weak D match, TRBD1 (5 bases). This CDR3 spans 13 amino acids. V lost 7 bases, J lost 1 base, and 10 bases lay in between. Germline CDR1 is LGHNT and CDR2 is FRNRAP. In DNA, the CDR3 is TGTGCTAGTGCTGACAGTGGGAACACTGAAGCTTTCTTT. Amino acid sequence: CASADSGNTEAFF.

This clonotype came up many times. The chain uses TRBV3-1 and TRBJ2-2; D is perhaps TRBD2 (6 bases). CDR1 and CDR2 from the germline V gene are LGHDT and YNNKEL (reference sequence). The CDR3 length is 17 residues. V was pared by 0 bases and J by 3 bases, with 14 bases between. This chain's CDR3 is CASSQEYGTSHTGELFF. The DNA for the CDR3 is TGTGCCAGCAGCCAAGAGTACGGGACTTCGCACACCGGGGAGCTGTTTTTT.